This is a list of T cell receptor beta chains from one sample in a study of beta chain features in type 1 diabetes. The repertoire was sequenced with immunoSEQ multiplex PCR; TCRdb's copy has only in-frame clones and lacks some. The sample has roughly 350,000 clones, around 10% seen once; the top ten hold 0.015%. Sequencing used naive CD4+ T cells from blood. The receptors derive from a woman aged 25 to 39 in good health. Both conserved end residues are part of each CDR3. The order of the fields is CDR3 length, D gene, V gene, J gene, clone size, CDR3 protein, CDR3 DNA. D genes are given only for firm matches. A row's size may be missing; if present it is once, few, many or a size class.

len: 17; d_gene: TRBD2; v_gene: TRBV30; j_gene: TRBJ2-7; abundance: few; CDR3aa: CAWSGGASGRASKEQYF; CDR3nt: TGTGCCTGGAGTGGCGGGGCTAGCGGGAGGGCCTCGAAGGAGCAGTACTTC
len: 13; d_gene: -; v_gene: TRBV7-3; j_gene: TRBJ2-1; abundance: few; CDR3aa: CASSSGPGLPQFF; CDR3nt: TGTGCCAGCAGCTCGGGGCCGGGACTCCCTCAGTTCTTC
len: 16; d_gene: TRBD2; v_gene: TRBV29-1; j_gene: TRBJ2-2; abundance: few; CDR3aa: CSVDGVAGGVGRELFF; CDR3nt: TGCAGCGTTGATGGGGTAGCGGGAGGCGTGGGGCGGGAGCTGTTTTTT
len: 14; d_gene: TRBD1; v_gene: TRBV5-4; j_gene: TRBJ1-4; abundance: few; CDR3aa: CASSPGQGYEKLFF; CDR3nt: TGTGCCAGCAGTCCGGGACAGGGGTATGAAAAACTGTTTTTT
len: 14; d_gene: -; v_gene: TRBV6-5; j_gene: TRBJ2-7; abundance: few; CDR3aa: CASSYRVRGHEQYF; CDR3nt: TGTGCCAGCAGTTATAGAGTGAGAGGCCACGAGCAGTACTTC
len: 13; d_gene: -; v_gene: TRBV19; j_gene: TRBJ2-3; abundance: -; CDR3aa: CASSRTFTDTQYF; CDR3nt: TGTGCCAGTAGTAGGACATTCACAGATACGCAGTATTTT
len: 14; d_gene: -; v_gene: TRBV6-6; j_gene: TRBJ1-2; abundance: few; CDR3aa: CASKQSGETYGYTF; CDR3nt: TGTGCCAGCAAGCAGTCAGGGGAAACCTATGGCTACACCTTC
len: 14; d_gene: -; v_gene: TRBV4-1; j_gene: TRBJ2-5; abundance: -; CDR3aa: CASSSPGLQETQYF; CDR3nt: TGCGCCAGCAGCTCCCCGGGTCTCCAAGAGACCCAGTACTTC
len: 15; d_gene: -; v_gene: TRBV4-2; j_gene: TRBJ1-5; abundance: few; CDR3aa: CASSQRTGGNQPQHF; CDR3nt: TGTGCCAGCAGCCAGCGGACGGGGGGCAATCAGCCCCAGCATTTT
len: 14; d_gene: TRBD1; v_gene: TRBV19; j_gene: TRBJ2-7; abundance: few; CDR3aa: CASSRTTGFAEQYF; CDR3nt: TGTGCCAGTAGCCGGACGACAGGGTTCGCCGAGCAGTACTTC
len: 14; d_gene: TRBD1; v_gene: TRBV6-5; j_gene: TRBJ2-1; abundance: few; CDR3aa: CASTKGASFNEQFF; CDR3nt: TGTGCCAGTACCAAGGGGGCTTCCTTCAATGAGCAGTTCTTC
len: 13; d_gene: -; v_gene: TRBV30; j_gene: TRBJ1-4; abundance: few; CDR3aa: CAWASGFNEKLFF; CDR3nt: TGTGCCTGGGCCAGTGGTTTTAATGAAAAACTGTTTTTT
len: 15; d_gene: TRBD2; v_gene: TRBV5-1; j_gene: TRBJ2-2; abundance: -; CDR3aa: CASSAGTSSTGELFF; CDR3nt: TGCGCCAGCAGTGCCGGGACTAGTTCCACCGGGGAGCTGTTTTTT
len: 16; d_gene: -; v_gene: TRBV29-1; j_gene: TRBJ2-5; abundance: -; CDR3aa: CSVEVLAGAGQETQYF; CDR3nt: TGCAGCGTTGAAGTCTTGGCCGGCGCGGGGCAAGAGACCCAGTACTTC
len: 15; d_gene: TRBD2; v_gene: TRBV13; j_gene: TRBJ2-2; abundance: few; CDR3aa: CASSLRREGTGELFF; CDR3nt: TGTGCCAGCAGCTTACGGCGGGAGGGGACCGGGGAGCTGTTTTTT
len: 14; d_gene: -; v_gene: TRBV18; j_gene: TRBJ2-7; abundance: -; CDR3aa: CASSPLRESYEQYF; CDR3nt: TGTGCCAGCTCACCACTCCGGGAGAGCTACGAGCAGTACTTC
len: 12; d_gene: -; v_gene: TRBV7-9; j_gene: TRBJ2-5; abundance: -; CDR3aa: CASSSLDETQYF; CDR3nt: TGTGCCAGCAGCTCACTAGATGAGACCCAGTACTTC
len: 15; d_gene: TRBD2; v_gene: TRBV6-5; j_gene: TRBJ2-7; abundance: -; CDR3aa: CASRAPDGRGYEQYF; CDR3nt: TGTGCCAGCAGAGCCCCCGACGGGAGGGGCTACGAGCAGTACTTC
len: 13; d_gene: -; v_gene: TRBV30; j_gene: TRBJ2-7; abundance: -; CDR3aa: CAWSTGLTYEQYF; CDR3nt: TGTGCCTGGAGCACAGGGCTAACCTACGAGCAGTACTTC
len: 15; d_gene: TRBD2; v_gene: TRBV18; j_gene: TRBJ2-1; abundance: -; CDR3aa: CASSLGLAGANEQFF; CDR3nt: TGTGCCAGCTCACTAGGACTAGCGGGAGCGAATGAGCAGTTCTTC
len: 11; d_gene: -; v_gene: TRBV30; j_gene: TRBJ2-3; abundance: few; CDR3aa: CAWSVEDTQYF; CDR3nt: TGTGCCTGGAGCGTTGAGGATACGCAGTATTTT
len: 14; d_gene: TRBD2; v_gene: TRBV18; j_gene: TRBJ2-3; abundance: -; CDR3aa: CASSTGTSSPTQYF; CDR3nt: TGTGCCAGCTCAACCGGGACTAGCAGTCCTACGCAGTATTTT
len: 15; d_gene: TRBD2; v_gene: TRBV7-2; j_gene: TRBJ2-7; abundance: few; CDR3aa: CASSLPGLASYEQYF; CDR3nt: TGTGCCAGCAGCTTACCGGGACTAGCCTCCTACGAGCAGTACTTC
len: 15; d_gene: -; v_gene: TRBV9; j_gene: TRBJ2-1; abundance: few; CDR3aa: CASSVVSGTYNEQFF; CDR3nt: TGTGCCAGCAGCGTAGTTTCGGGGACCTACAATGAGCAGTTCTTC
len: 14; d_gene: -; v_gene: TRBV30; j_gene: TRBJ1-2; abundance: few; CDR3aa: CAWSVGGGDYGYTF; CDR3nt: TGTGCCTGGAGTGTGGGAGGGGGGGATTATGGCTACACCTTC
len: 13; d_gene: -; v_gene: TRBV6-5; j_gene: TRBJ2-5; abundance: -; CDR3aa: CASSYAAEETQYF; CDR3nt: TGTGCCAGCAGTTACGCGGCAGAAGAGACCCAGTACTTC
len: 12; d_gene: -; v_gene: TRBV5-1; j_gene: TRBJ2-5; abundance: -; CDR3aa: CASSGDQETQYF; CDR3nt: TGCGCCAGCTCGGGGGATCAAGAGACCCAGTACTTC
len: 15; d_gene: -; v_gene: TRBV15; j_gene: TRBJ1-1; abundance: -; CDR3aa: CATSRDKGSAPRAFF; CDR3nt: TGTGCCACCAGCAGAGATAAAGGAAGCGCCCCGAGGGCTTTCTTT
len: 16; d_gene: -; v_gene: TRBV30; j_gene: TRBJ2-5; abundance: -; CDR3aa: CAWSVGLDSAQETQYF; CDR3nt: TGTGCCTGGAGTGTAGGGTTGGACAGTGCCCAAGAGACCCAGTACTTC
len: 12; d_gene: -; v_gene: TRBV14; j_gene: TRBJ1-1; abundance: few; CDR3aa: CASSQVGVEAFF; CDR3nt: TGTGCCAGCAGCCAAGTGGGAGTTGAAGCTTTCTTT
len: 14; d_gene: -; v_gene: TRBV18; j_gene: TRBJ2-5; abundance: -; CDR3aa: CASSPRRGQETQYF; CDR3nt: TGTGCCAGCTCACCACGTCGGGGCCAAGAGACCCAGTACTTC
len: 14; d_gene: TRBD1; v_gene: TRBV7-9; j_gene: TRBJ2-7; abundance: -; CDR3aa: CASSLGQGFYEQYF; CDR3nt: TGTGCCAGCAGCCTAGGACAGGGCTTCTACGAGCAGTACTTC
len: 13; d_gene: -; v_gene: TRBV28; j_gene: TRBJ2-7; abundance: few; CDR3aa: CASSPPVTYEQYF; CDR3nt: TGTGCCAGCAGTCCTCCGGTTACCTACGAGCAGTACTTC
len: 17; d_gene: -; v_gene: TRBV30; j_gene: TRBJ1-1; abundance: -; CDR3aa: CAWKGKRQGMGNTEAFF; CDR3nt: TGTGCCTGGAAAGGGAAAAGGCAGGGGATGGGGAACACTGAAGCTTTCTTT
len: 16; d_gene: TRBD1; v_gene: TRBV9; j_gene: TRBJ2-2; abundance: few; CDR3aa: CASSPRTGGNTGELFF; CDR3nt: TGTGCCAGCAGTCCCCGGACAGGGGGCAACACCGGGGAGCTGTTTTTT
len: 14; d_gene: -; v_gene: TRBV7-2; j_gene: TRBJ1-2; abundance: few; CDR3aa: CASSLEVAGNGYTF; CDR3nt: TGTGCCAGCAGCTTAGAGGTGGCAGGGAATGGCTACACCTTC
len: 11; d_gene: -; v_gene: TRBV29-1; j_gene: TRBJ1-1; abundance: few; CDR3aa: CSANTGWGAFF; CDR3nt: TGCAGCGCAAATACAGGGTGGGGAGCTTTCTTT
len: 16; d_gene: TRBD1; v_gene: TRBV4-2; j_gene: TRBJ2-3; abundance: few; CDR3aa: CASSRNRGSDTDTQYF; CDR3nt: TGTGCCAGCAGCCGGAACAGGGGAAGCGACACAGATACGCAGTATTTT
len: 13; d_gene: -; v_gene: TRBV19; j_gene: TRBJ1-1; abundance: -; CDR3aa: CASSNRGTTEAFF; CDR3nt: TGTGCCAGTAGTAATCGGGGGACCACTGAAGCTTTCTTT
len: 16; d_gene: -; v_gene: TRBV19; j_gene: TRBJ2-3; abundance: -; CDR3aa: CASSRSGTPYPDTQYF; CDR3nt: TGTGCCAGTAGTAGATCCGGGACACCCTACCCAGATACGCAGTATTTT
len: 15; d_gene: TRBD2; v_gene: TRBV5-4; j_gene: TRBJ2-1; abundance: few; CDR3aa: CASSSFLAVNNEQFF; CDR3nt: TGTGCCAGCAGCTCGTTCCTAGCGGTAAACAATGAGCAGTTCTTC
len: 17; d_gene: TRBD2; v_gene: TRBV4-3; j_gene: TRBJ2-3; abundance: few; CDR3aa: CASSQERLAGDLDTQYF; CDR3nt: TGCGCCAGCAGCCAAGAGAGACTAGCGGGAGATTTGGATACGCAGTATTTT
len: 13; d_gene: -; v_gene: TRBV5-1; j_gene: TRBJ2-7; abundance: few; CDR3aa: CASSHGQPYEQYF; CDR3nt: TGCGCCAGCAGCCACGGACAGCCCTACGAGCAGTACTTC
len: 14; d_gene: -; v_gene: TRBV4-2; j_gene: TRBJ1-1; abundance: few; CDR3aa: CASSQRQQNTEAFF; CDR3nt: TGTGCCAGCAGCCAGAGACAGCAGAACACTGAAGCTTTCTTT
len: 13; d_gene: -; v_gene: TRBV19; j_gene: TRBJ1-2; abundance: -; CDR3aa: CASSSRAIYGYTF; CDR3nt: TGTGCCAGTAGTTCCCGAGCCATTTATGGCTACACCTTC
len: 15; d_gene: TRBD2; v_gene: TRBV5-1; j_gene: TRBJ2-5; abundance: few; CDR3aa: CASSSTSNPTETQYF; CDR3nt: TGCGCCAGCAGCTCGACTAGCAACCCCACGGAGACCCAGTACTTC
len: 17; d_gene: -; v_gene: TRBV11-2; j_gene: TRBJ2-5; abundance: few; CDR3aa: CASSLDVLAPVQETQYF; CDR3nt: TGTGCCAGCAGCTTAGATGTCCTAGCGCCCGTCCAAGAGACCCAGTACTTC
len: 13; d_gene: -; v_gene: TRBV7-2; j_gene: TRBJ2-5; abundance: -; CDR3aa: CASRTSPQATQYF; CDR3nt: TGTGCCAGCAGGACATCACCTCAGGCGACCCAGTACTTC
len: 15; d_gene: -; v_gene: TRBV18; j_gene: TRBJ2-6; abundance: few; CDR3aa: CASSPRTTGANVLTF; CDR3nt: TGTGCCAGCTCACCAAGAACTACTGGGGCCAACGTCCTGACTTTC
len: 14; d_gene: -; v_gene: TRBV2; j_gene: TRBJ2-4; abundance: -; CDR3aa: CASSESEGVNIQYF; CDR3nt: TGTGCCAGCAGTGAGAGCGAAGGCGTCAACATTCAGTACTTC
len: 14; d_gene: -; v_gene: TRBV5-4; j_gene: TRBJ2-1; abundance: few; CDR3aa: CASSLSAPTYPGFF; CDR3nt: TGTGCCAGCAGCTTGTCAGCCCCAACATACCCAGGGTTCTTC
len: 16; d_gene: -; v_gene: TRBV2; j_gene: TRBJ2-1; abundance: few; CDR3aa: CASSLQGRTTYNEQFF; CDR3nt: TGTGCCAGCAGCTTACAGGGGAGGACGACCTACAATGAGCAGTTCTTC
len: 14; d_gene: -; v_gene: TRBV18; j_gene: TRBJ2-3; abundance: -; CDR3aa: CASSPVEHPDTQYF; CDR3nt: TGTGCCAGCTCACCCGTAGAGCACCCGGATACGCAGTATTTT